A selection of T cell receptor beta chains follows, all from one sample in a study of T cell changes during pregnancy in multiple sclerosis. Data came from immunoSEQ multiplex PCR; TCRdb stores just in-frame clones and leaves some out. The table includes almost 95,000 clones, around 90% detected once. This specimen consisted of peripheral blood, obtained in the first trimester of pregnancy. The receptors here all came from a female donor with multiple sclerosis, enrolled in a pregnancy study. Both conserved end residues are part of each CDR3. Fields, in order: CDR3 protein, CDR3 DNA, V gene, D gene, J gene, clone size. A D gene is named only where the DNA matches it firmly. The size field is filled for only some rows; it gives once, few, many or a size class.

CDR3 protein: CASSQGVNTGELFF; CDR3 DNA: TGTGCCAGTAGTCAGGGGGTGAACACCGGGGAGCTGTTTTTT; V gene: TRBV19; D gene: TRBD1; J gene: TRBJ2-2; clone size: -
CDR3 protein: CASSQDGGRDYREQYF; CDR3 DNA: TGCGCCAGCAGCCAAGATGGGGGAAGGGACTACCGCGAGCAGTACTTC; V gene: TRBV4-1; D gene: TRBD2; J gene: TRBJ2-7; clone size: -
CDR3 protein: CASSAGDRGRGNEQFF; CDR3 DNA: TGTGCCAGTAGTGCCGGGGACAGGGGGCGGGGCAATGAGCAGTTCTTC; V gene: TRBV19; D gene: TRBD1; J gene: TRBJ2-1; clone size: -
CDR3 protein: CASSVVPGLAGEEQFF; CDR3 DNA: TGTGCCAGCAGCGTGGTCCCGGGACTAGCGGGAGAAGAGCAGTTCTTC; V gene: TRBV9; D gene: TRBD2; J gene: TRBJ2-1; clone size: -
CDR3 protein: CASSQAGVNSYEQYF; CDR3 DNA: TGTGCCAGCTCACAAGCGGGCGTTAACTCCTACGAGCAGTACTTC; V gene: TRBV18; D gene: -; J gene: TRBJ2-7; clone size: -
CDR3 protein: CASSLAGSSYEQYF; CDR3 DNA: TGTGCCAGCAGCTTAGCCGGGAGCTCCTACGAGCAGTACTTC; V gene: TRBV7-8; D gene: -; J gene: TRBJ2-7; clone size: -
CDR3 protein: CASSVARDSGNTIYF; CDR3 DNA: TGTGCCAGCAGTGTCGCGAGGGATTCTGGAAACACCATATATTTT; V gene: TRBV25-1; D gene: -; J gene: TRBJ1-3; clone size: -
CDR3 protein: CSARVVGAQHF; CDR3 DNA: TGCAGTGCTAGAGTGGTGGGAGCCCAGCATTTT; V gene: TRBV20-1; D gene: -; J gene: TRBJ1-5; clone size: -
CDR3 protein: CAWQSRGTLGYTF; CDR3 DNA: TGTGCCTGGCAGTCCCGCGGGACCCTCGGCTACACCTTC; V gene: TRBV30; D gene: -; J gene: TRBJ1-2; clone size: -
CDR3 protein: CASSESAGLAEPGQYF; CDR3 DNA: TGTGCCAGCAGTGAATCCGCAGGACTAGCGGAACCGGGGCAGTATTTT; V gene: TRBV25-1; D gene: TRBD2; J gene: TRBJ2-3; clone size: -
CDR3 protein: CASRTDREETQYF; CDR3 DNA: TGTGCCAGCAGGACGGACAGGGAAGAGACCCAGTACTTC; V gene: TRBV5-4; D gene: TRBD1; J gene: TRBJ2-5; clone size: -
CDR3 protein: CASRPSRNYAYEQYF; CDR3 DNA: TGTGCCAGCAGACCTTCACGGAACTATGCCTACGAGCAGTACTTC; V gene: TRBV25-1; D gene: -; J gene: TRBJ2-7; clone size: -
CDR3 protein: CASSELAGSTDTQYF; CDR3 DNA: TGTGCCAGCAGCGAGCTAGCGGGGAGCACAGATACGCAGTATTTT; V gene: TRBV9; D gene: TRBD2; J gene: TRBJ2-3; clone size: -
CDR3 protein: CASSFRGNTEAFF; CDR3 DNA: TGTGCCAGCAGTTTTAGAGGGAACACTGAAGCTTTCTTT; V gene: TRBV27; D gene: -; J gene: TRBJ1-1; clone size: few
CDR3 protein: CASSSGNYEQFF; CDR3 DNA: TGTGCCAGCAGCTCCGGTAATTATGAGCAGTTCTTC; V gene: TRBV7-9; D gene: -; J gene: TRBJ2-1; clone size: -
CDR3 protein: CASSLFLASPYNEQFF; CDR3 DNA: TGTGCCAGCAGCTTATTTCTAGCCTCCCCCTACAATGAGCAGTTCTTC; V gene: TRBV11-2; D gene: -; J gene: TRBJ2-1; clone size: once
CDR3 protein: CASSDSIQGNGYTF; CDR3 DNA: TGTGCCAGCAGTGACTCGATACAGGGGAATGGCTACACCTTC; V gene: TRBV6-4; D gene: TRBD1; J gene: TRBJ1-2; clone size: -
CDR3 protein: CASREGIAEPNEQFF; CDR3 DNA: TGTGCCAGCAGGGAAGGCATAGCGGAGCCCAATGAGCAGTTCTTC; V gene: TRBV13; D gene: -; J gene: TRBJ2-1; clone size: -
CDR3 protein: CASSPAGITDTQYF; CDR3 DNA: TGTGCCAGCAGCCCAGCGGGAATAACAGATACGCAGTATTTT; V gene: TRBV5-4; D gene: TRBD2; J gene: TRBJ2-3; clone size: -
CDR3 protein: CASSHTRDRGNSQYF; CDR3 DNA: TGCGCCAGCAGTCATACTCGGGACAGGGGCAATTCTCAGTACTTC; V gene: TRBV5-1; D gene: TRBD1; J gene: TRBJ2-7; clone size: -
CDR3 protein: CASSQESYGYTF; CDR3 DNA: TGTGCCAGCAGCCAGGAAAGCTATGGCTACACCTTC; V gene: TRBV11-2; D gene: -; J gene: TRBJ1-2; clone size: -
CDR3 protein: CASSNLDRGNTEAFF; CDR3 DNA: TGTGCCAGCAGTAACCTCGACAGGGGGAACACTGAAGCTTTCTTT; V gene: TRBV6-6; D gene: TRBD1; J gene: TRBJ1-1; clone size: -
CDR3 protein: CASTQMMNTEAFF; CDR3 DNA: TGTGCCAGTACCCAGATGATGAACACTGAAGCTTTCTTT; V gene: TRBV19; D gene: -; J gene: TRBJ1-1; clone size: many
CDR3 protein: CASSISTASNQPQHF; CDR3 DNA: TGTGCCAGTAGTATTTCGACAGCTAGCAATCAGCCCCAGCATTTT; V gene: TRBV19; D gene: -; J gene: TRBJ1-5; clone size: -
CDR3 protein: CASSSDYQETQYF; CDR3 DNA: TGTGCCAGCAGCTCTGACTACCAAGAGACCCAGTACTTC; V gene: TRBV9; D gene: -; J gene: TRBJ2-5; clone size: -
CDR3 protein: CSVAQGGGYTF; CDR3 DNA: TGCAGCGTTGCACAGGGGGGTGGCTACACCTTC; V gene: TRBV29-1; D gene: TRBD1; J gene: TRBJ1-2; clone size: -
CDR3 protein: CASTPPGGRYNEQFF; CDR3 DNA: TGTGCCAGTACGCCCCCTGGAGGGAGATACAATGAGCAGTTCTTC; V gene: TRBV19; D gene: -; J gene: TRBJ2-1; clone size: -
CDR3 protein: CASRNTGTGGYEQYF; CDR3 DNA: TGTGCCAGCCGTAATACCGGGACAGGGGGCTACGAGCAGTACTTC; V gene: TRBV25-1; D gene: TRBD1; J gene: TRBJ2-7; clone size: -
CDR3 protein: CASSRGSTDTQYF; CDR3 DNA: TGTGCCAGCAGTCGGGGTAGCACAGATACGCAGTATTTT; V gene: TRBV7-7; D gene: -; J gene: TRBJ2-3; clone size: once
CDR3 protein: CATSREGFGTQYF; CDR3 DNA: TGTGCCACCAGCAGGGAGGGGTTCGGTACGCAGTATTTT; V gene: TRBV15; D gene: -; J gene: TRBJ2-3; clone size: -
CDR3 protein: CASKVSRGQDNQPQHF; CDR3 DNA: TGTGCCAGTAAGGTTTCCCGCGGGCAAGACAATCAGCCCCAGCATTTT; V gene: TRBV19; D gene: -; J gene: TRBJ1-5; clone size: -
CDR3 protein: CASSDLGEGPTDTQYF; CDR3 DNA: TGTGCCAGCAGTGACCTCGGAGAGGGCCCGACAGATACGCAGTATTTT; V gene: TRBV6-4; D gene: -; J gene: TRBJ2-3; clone size: -
CDR3 protein: CASSLSPGRGRSGGYTF; CDR3 DNA: TGTGCCAGCAGTTTATCCCCAGGCAGGGGCCGTAGTGGTGGCTACACCTTC; V gene: TRBV27; D gene: -; J gene: TRBJ1-2; clone size: -
CDR3 protein: CASSSTSGRALYEQYF; CDR3 DNA: TGCGCCAGCAGCTCGACTAGCGGGAGGGCCCTATACGAGCAGTACTTC; V gene: TRBV5-1; D gene: TRBD2; J gene: TRBJ2-7; clone size: -
CDR3 protein: CASSTTWGGQGGTEAFF; CDR3 DNA: TGTGCCAGCAGTACCACATGGGGAGGACAGGGTGGTACTGAAGCTTTCTTT; V gene: TRBV28; D gene: TRBD1; J gene: TRBJ1-1; clone size: -
CDR3 protein: CASSFLRGHGETQYF; CDR3 DNA: TGTGCCAGCAGTTTCCTCAGGGGGCATGGGGAGACCCAGTACTTC; V gene: TRBV28; D gene: TRBD1; J gene: TRBJ2-5; clone size: -
CDR3 protein: CASSSTGGSYNEQFF; CDR3 DNA: TGTGCCAGTAGTTCGACAGGGGGATCCTACAATGAGCAGTTCTTC; V gene: TRBV19; D gene: TRBD1; J gene: TRBJ2-1; clone size: -
CDR3 protein: CAIKSSRQLLNYGYTF; CDR3 DNA: TGTGCCATAAAGTCTTCCCGACAGCTTCTAAACTATGGCTACACCTTC; V gene: TRBV19; D gene: -; J gene: TRBJ1-2; clone size: -
CDR3 protein: CASSLVMSGTSGNTGELFF; CDR3 DNA: TGTGCCAGCAGCTTAGTTATGTCGGGGACTAGCGGGAACACCGGGGAGCTGTTTTTT; V gene: TRBV11-2; D gene: TRBD2; J gene: TRBJ2-2; clone size: -
CDR3 protein: CASSLQEGYGYTF; CDR3 DNA: TGCGCCAGCAGCTTACAGGAGGGCTATGGCTACACCTTC; V gene: TRBV5-1; D gene: -; J gene: TRBJ1-2; clone size: once
CDR3 protein: CASSIGASGMASYNEQFF; CDR3 DNA: TGTGCCAGTAGTATTGGGGCTAGCGGGATGGCGTCCTACAATGAGCAGTTCTTC; V gene: TRBV19; D gene: TRBD2; J gene: TRBJ2-1; clone size: -
CDR3 protein: CASSYLTSGNEQFF; CDR3 DNA: TGTGCCAGCAGTTACTTGACTAGCGGTAATGAGCAGTTCTTC; V gene: TRBV6-5; D gene: TRBD2; J gene: TRBJ2-1; clone size: -
CDR3 protein: CASSSRGSSYEQYF; CDR3 DNA: TGTGCCAGCAGTTCGCGGGGGAGCTCCTACGAGCAGTACTTC; V gene: TRBV27; D gene: TRBD2; J gene: TRBJ2-7; clone size: once
CDR3 protein: CASSVGGDYEQYF; CDR3 DNA: TGTGCCAGCAGCGTAGGCGGGGACTACGAGCAGTACTTC; V gene: TRBV9; D gene: -; J gene: TRBJ2-7; clone size: -
CDR3 protein: CAWNRENTGELFF; CDR3 DNA: TGTGCCTGGAATCGGGAGAACACCGGGGAGCTGTTTTTT; V gene: TRBV30; D gene: -; J gene: TRBJ2-2; clone size: -
CDR3 protein: CASSYSVSGNTEAFF; CDR3 DNA: TGTGCCAGCAGTTACTCGGTGAGCGGGAACACTGAAGCTTTCTTT; V gene: TRBV6-5; D gene: -; J gene: TRBJ1-1; clone size: -
CDR3 protein: CASSRLGGTNTEAFF; CDR3 DNA: TGTGCCAGCTCACGGCTAGGAGGAACGAACACTGAAGCTTTCTTT; V gene: TRBV18; D gene: -; J gene: TRBJ1-1; clone size: few
CDR3 protein: CASSTRTSGSHEQYF; CDR3 DNA: TGTGCCAGCAGCACCCGGACTAGCGGGAGCCACGAGCAGTACTTC; V gene: TRBV13; D gene: TRBD2; J gene: TRBJ2-7; clone size: -
CDR3 protein: CASTLEDLNTEAFF; CDR3 DNA: TGTGCCAGCACCCTAGAGGACTTGAACACTGAAGCTTTCTTT; V gene: TRBV6-1; D gene: -; J gene: TRBJ1-1; clone size: -
CDR3 protein: CASSLRVGLAAGEQFF; CDR3 DNA: TGTGCCAGCAGCCTAAGGGTGGGTCTAGCGGCAGGGGAGCAGTTCTTC; V gene: TRBV7-3; D gene: TRBD2; J gene: TRBJ2-1; clone size: -